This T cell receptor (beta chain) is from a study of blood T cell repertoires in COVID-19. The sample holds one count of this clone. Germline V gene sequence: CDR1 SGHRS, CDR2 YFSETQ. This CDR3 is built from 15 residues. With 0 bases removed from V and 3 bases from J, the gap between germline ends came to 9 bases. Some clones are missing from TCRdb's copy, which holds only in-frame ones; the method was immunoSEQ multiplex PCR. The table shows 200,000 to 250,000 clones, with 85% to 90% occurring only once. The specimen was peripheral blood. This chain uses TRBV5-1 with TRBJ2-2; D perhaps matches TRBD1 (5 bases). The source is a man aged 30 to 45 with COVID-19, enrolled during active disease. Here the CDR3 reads CASSLAVRDTGELFF. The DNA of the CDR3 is TGCGCCAGCAGCTTGGCGGTCAGGGACACCGGGGAGCTGTTTTTT.